Sequencing of this T cell receptor beta chain was carried out in a study of blood T cell repertoires in COVID-19. Study summary: The study drew acute and convalescent COVID-19 samples from the United States, Italy and Spain. From T cells, B-cell-depleted T cells, or PBMCs came the material, which was cDNA or gDNA.

Data came from immunoSEQ multiplex PCR; TCRdb stores just in-frame clones and leaves some out. This sample has about 310,000 clones; roughly 91% occur once, and the top ten carry almost 9.5%. Germline V gives CDR1 SGHDT, CDR2 YYEEEE. Trimming removed 4 bases from V and 8 bases from J, with 16 bases in between. There are 14 residues in the CDR3. Recruitment covered fewer than 25 US areas and drew participants whose ages spanned roughly 18 to 90 years. The source is a woman aged 25-40 years who had recovered from COVID-19. V gene TRBV5-6 combines with J gene TRBJ2-4; D is ambiguous. Sequencing was performed on PBMCs or T cells enriched from blood (not recorded which). The CDR3 region has the DNA TGTGCCAGCAGCGCGTGGGCGCAGGTTCACATTCAGTACTTC. It translates to CASSAWAQVHIQYF.